This T cell receptor (beta chain) derives from a study of blood T cell repertoires in COVID-19. This CDR3 contains 19 residues. The ends lost 3 bases at V and 3 bases at J; junction bases unmatched: 14. The germline gives CDR1 MDHEN, CDR2 SYDVKM. Authors' methods: Amplification with reference gene primers provided the estimates of nucleated cell counts. Measured with immunoSEQ multiplex PCR; TCRdb has only the in-frame clones, and not every one. Clone size and V and J calls were adopted from that table, with D and trimming inferred from the DNA. The table has some 42,000 clones, about 91% seen once. The chain couples TRBV28 to TRBJ2-2; TRBD2 matches 9 bases. Source material: peripheral blood. The TCR comes from a human donor in a cohort sampled during active COVID-19. Written as DNA, the CDR3 is TGTGCCAGCAGTTTTCGAGGTTATAGCGGGAGTCGGGACACCGGGGAGCTGTTTTTT. Residues: CASSFRGYSGSRDTGELFF.